The clone carrying this T cell receptor beta chain was counted only a few times. Its antigen is currently unknown. The ends were cut back, 8 bases at V and 4 bases at J, with 9 bases in the middle. Germline values: CDR1 MNHEY, CDR2 SVGAGI. The CDR3 is made up of 11 amino acids. This record belongs to a study of beta chain features in type 1 diabetes. Findings and limits, study-wide: There was a moderate but significant shortening of TCRB CDR3s in all four CD4+ subsets of Type 1 diabetes patients. Using cDNA template may skew counts toward highly expressing activated cells.

What was sequenced were expressed TCRB transcripts, since all of the isolated RNA had been reverse transcribed. TCRdb keeps only in-frame clones here, not all; method: immunoSEQ multiplex PCR. This sample has more than 300,000 clones; roughly 12% occur once, and the top ten carry more than 0.015%. The chain combines TRBV6-5 with TRBJ2-7, with D possibly matching TRBD1 (5 bases). The clonotype originates from a man aged 18 to 29 in good health. The specimen sequenced was naive CD4+ T cells from blood. The CDR3 is CASRQRYEQYF. CDR3 sequence (DNA): TGTGCCAGCCGACAGAGATACGAGCAGTACTTC.